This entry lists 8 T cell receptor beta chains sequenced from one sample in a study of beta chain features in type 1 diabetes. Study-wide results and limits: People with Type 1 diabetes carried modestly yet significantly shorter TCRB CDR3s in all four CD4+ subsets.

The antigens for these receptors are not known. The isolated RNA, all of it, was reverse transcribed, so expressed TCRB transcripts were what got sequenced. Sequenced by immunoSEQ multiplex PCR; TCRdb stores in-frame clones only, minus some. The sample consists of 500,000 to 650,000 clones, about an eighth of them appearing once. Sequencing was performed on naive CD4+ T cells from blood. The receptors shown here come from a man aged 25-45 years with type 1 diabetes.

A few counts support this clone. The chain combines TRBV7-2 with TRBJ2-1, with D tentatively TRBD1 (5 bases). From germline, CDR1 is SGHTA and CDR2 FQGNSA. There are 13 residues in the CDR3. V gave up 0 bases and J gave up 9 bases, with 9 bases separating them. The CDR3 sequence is CASSLAGDTEQFF. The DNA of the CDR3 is TGTGCCAGCAGCTTAGCAGGGGATACTGAGCAGTTCTTC.

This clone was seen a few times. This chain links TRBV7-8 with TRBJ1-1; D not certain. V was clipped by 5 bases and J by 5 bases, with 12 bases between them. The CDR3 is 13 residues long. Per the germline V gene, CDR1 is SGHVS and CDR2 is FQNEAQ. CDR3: CASSTFEMTEAFF. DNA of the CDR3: TGTGCCAGCAGCACTTTTGAAATGACTGAAGCTTTCTTT.

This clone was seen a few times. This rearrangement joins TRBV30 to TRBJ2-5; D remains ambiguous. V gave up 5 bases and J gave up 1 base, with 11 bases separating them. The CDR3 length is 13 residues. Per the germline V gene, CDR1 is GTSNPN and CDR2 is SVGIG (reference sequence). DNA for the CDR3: TGTGCCTGGGGTCGCGCTCTCCAAGAGACCCAGTACTTC. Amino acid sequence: CAWGRALQETQYF.

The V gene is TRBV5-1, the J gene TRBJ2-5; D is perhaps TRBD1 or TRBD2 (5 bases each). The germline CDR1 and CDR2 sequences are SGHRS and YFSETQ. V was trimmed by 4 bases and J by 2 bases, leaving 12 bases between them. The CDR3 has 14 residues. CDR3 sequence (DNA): TGCGCCAGCAGCACGGGACCGACTCAAGAGACCCAGTACTTC. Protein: CASSTGPTQETQYF.

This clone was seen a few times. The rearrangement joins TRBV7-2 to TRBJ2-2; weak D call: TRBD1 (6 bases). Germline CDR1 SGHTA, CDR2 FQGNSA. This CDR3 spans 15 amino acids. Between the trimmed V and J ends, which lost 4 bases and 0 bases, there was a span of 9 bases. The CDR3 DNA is TGTGCCAGCAGCTACCAGGGGACGAACACCGGGGAGCTGTTTTTT. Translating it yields CASSYQGTNTGELFF.

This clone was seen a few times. The CDR3 DNA reads as TGTGCCAGCAGCGTAGCCCCCTCCAAGACTTACGAGCAGTACTTC. Residues: CASSVAPSKTYEQYF. This chain uses TRBV9 with TRBJ2-7, with D unclear. There are 15 residues in the CDR3. CDR1 SGDLS and CDR2 YYNGEE come from the germline V gene. Deletions cut 0 bases from V and 4 bases from J, with 14 bases between.

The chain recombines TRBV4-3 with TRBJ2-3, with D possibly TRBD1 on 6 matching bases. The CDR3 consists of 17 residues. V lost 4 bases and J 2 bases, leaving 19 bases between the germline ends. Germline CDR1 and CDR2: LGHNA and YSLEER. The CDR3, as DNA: TGCGCCAGCAGCCGGCAATGGGCCGGGACATTCACAGATACGCAGTATTTT. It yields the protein CASSRQWAGTFTDTQYF.

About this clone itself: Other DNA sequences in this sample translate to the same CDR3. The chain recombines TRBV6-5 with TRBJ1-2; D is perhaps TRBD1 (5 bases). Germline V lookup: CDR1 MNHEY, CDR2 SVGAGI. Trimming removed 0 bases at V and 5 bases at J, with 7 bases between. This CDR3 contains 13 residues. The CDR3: CASSYSGRYGYTF. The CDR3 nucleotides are TGTGCCAGCAGTTACTCGGGACGGTATGGCTACACCTTC.